One and the same sample provided the 16 T cell receptor beta chains below, sequenced in a study of early T cells in non-severe SARS-CoV-2 infection. Using its own MiXCR run on the 5' RACE reads, TCRdb lists one record per CDR3 protein. The sample gives 24,000 or so distinct CDR3 sequences, approximately 3.9% of which show up once; about 4.4% is in the top ten. Sequenced input: whole blood. The origin of the receptors is an adult who was a healthcare worker with PCR-confirmed SARS-CoV-2 infection or an uninfected control (not recorded which).

This clonotype was recorded many times. J is TRBJ2-3 and V is TRBV28, with 7 bases identical to TRBD2. The germline CDR1 and CDR2 sequences are MDHEN and SYDVKM. The V and J ends lost 5 bases and 0 bases, in that order; junction bases with no gene match: 8. CDR3 size: 16 residues. In nucleotides, the CDR3 is TGTGCCAGCAGTCCCCTCGGGGGGACTAGCACAGATACGCAGTATTTT. Its translation: CASSPLGGTSTDTQYF.

This clonotype has a count of ten or more. This chain joins TRBV29-1 and TRBJ2-5; TRBD2 matches at 11 bases. Trimming at V came to 4 bases and at J to 6 bases, leaving 4 bases not matched to a gene. The length of the CDR3 is 13 residues. The germline CDR1 and CDR2 sequences are SQVTM and ANQGSEA. The CDR3 nucleotides read TGCAGCGTTGGGCTAGCGGGAGGACAGACCCAGTACTTC. Its protein product is CSVGLAGGQTQYF.

J is TRBJ2-7 and V is TRBV7-9, with TRBD2 matching over 8 bases. The CDR3 consists of 16 residues. Germline CDR1 SEHNR, CDR2 FQNEAQ (reference sequence). V trimming: 1 base; J trimming: 0 bases; junction bases outside the gene matches: 5. The CDR3 DNA follows: TGTGCCAGCAGCTTAGTAGCGGGGTCAAGCTCCTACGAGCAGTACTTC. Its protein product is CASSLVAGSSSYEQYF.

This clonotype was picked up many times. The chain is built from TRBV11-3 and TRBJ2-1, with 9 bases matching TRBD2. There are 13 residues in the CDR3. The trim removed 4 bases at V and 10 bases at J, leaving 5 bases unmatched. Per germline, CDR1 SGHNT and CDR2 YENEEA. The CDR3 region is CASSSRTSAEQFF. For the CDR3, the DNA is TGTGCCAGCAGCTCCCGGACTAGCGCCGAGCAGTTCTTC.

This clonotype was picked up many times. The J gene is TRBJ2-5, the V gene TRBV24-1; D remains unclear. Germline CDR1 and CDR2: KGHDR and SFDVKD. This CDR3 is built from 18 residues. V gave up 2 bases and J gave up 4 bases, with 22 bases separating them. The CDR3 region has the DNA TGTGCCACCAGTGATTCTTCGTTCCGAGATCTAGGAGCAGAGACCCAGTACTTC. Its translation: CATSDSSFRDLGAETQYF.

The table lists this clonotype with many counts. The chain couples TRBV5-5 to TRBJ2-7, with a tentative D call TRBD2 (5 bases). The length of the CDR3 is 16 residues. Trimming removed 1 base at V and 2 bases at J, with 16 bases between. Germline V CDR1 and CDR2: SGHKS, YYEKEE (reference sequence). The CDR3, as DNA: TGTGCCAGCAGCTTGACTAGTTCCCGCCTGGCCTACGAGCAGTACTTC. The encoded protein is CASSLTSSRLAYEQYF.

This clonotype was recorded at least ten times. V is TRBV7-6 and J is TRBJ2-1; 11 nucleotides align to TRBD2. Germline V gene lookup returns CDR1 SGHVS and CDR2 FNYEAQ. V was pared by 5 bases and J by 5 bases, with 11 bases of the junction left unmatched. CDR3 length: 17 residues. The CDR3: CASSPQLAGAGNNEQFF. The CDR3 DNA is TGTGCCAGCAGCCCCCAACTAGCGGGAGCAGGTAACAATGAGCAGTTCTTC. The full variable domain, in which reference TRBV7-6 and TRBJ2-1 provide the parts outside the CDR3, is GAGVSQSPRYKVTKRGQDVALRCDPISGHVSLYWYRQALGQGPEFLTYFNYEAQQDKSGLPNDRFSAERPEGSISTLTIQRTEQRDSAMYRCASSPQLAGAGNNEQFFGPGTRLTVL.

This clonotype appeared many times. V usage is TRBV5-1 and J usage is TRBJ2-3, with 9 bases identical to TRBD1. V lost 4 bases to trimming and J lost 5 bases; unmatched junction nucleotides: 8. Germline assignment: CDR1 SGHRS and CDR2 YFSETQ. This CDR3 region has 15 residues. As DNA, the CDR3 is TGCGCCAGCAGCGGACAGGGACAGGGAGGAGATACGCAGTATTTT. Amino acid sequence: CASSGQGQGGDTQYF.

This clonotype showed up many times. V gene TRBV18 combines with J gene TRBJ2-6, with D maybe TRBD1 (6 bases). CDR1 is KGHSH, CDR2 LQKENI, per germline. The length of the CDR3 is 18 residues. V was trimmed by 8 bases and J by 0 bases, leaving 20 bases between them. The CDR3 protein is CASRRTGTPSSGANVLTF. Here the CDR3 DNA reads TGTGCCAGCCGCAGAACCGGGACACCGAGCTCTGGGGCCAACGTCCTGACTTTC.

The J gene is TRBJ1-2, the V gene TRBV28; no clear D gene. Germline V lookup: CDR1 MDHEN, CDR2 SYDVKM. The CDR3 is 13 amino acids. The V gene lost 7 bases and the J gene lost 5 bases, with 14 bases spanning the gap. CDR3 sequence: CASTPGPGYGYTF. The DNA for the CDR3 is TGTGCCAGCACACCCGGGCCAGGTTATGGCTACACCTTC.

The V and J genes are TRBV29-1 and TRBJ2-7; no clear D. Germline loops: CDR1 SQVTM, CDR2 ANQGSEA. The germline V and J ends were trimmed by 5 bases and 6 bases, with 14 bases remaining between them. The CDR3 consists of 12 residues. CDR3 nucleotides: TGCAGCGTTACCAGCGTTGCAGGCGAGCAGTACTTC. It specifies CSVTSVAGEQYF.

This clonotype came up many times. V and J are TRBV19 and TRBJ2-1; 9 bases agree with TRBD1. The V segment lost 5 bases and the J segment 3 bases; nucleotides outside the gene matches: 5. The CDR3 has 15 amino acids. Germline-derived CDR1 and CDR2 are LNHDA and SQIVND (reference sequence). DNA for the CDR3: TGTGCCAGTAGTGATCCGGGACAGGGCTACAATGAGCAGTTCTTC. Protein sequence: CASSDPGQGYNEQFF.

This clonotype was picked up a small number of times. The chain employs TRBV5-1 and TRBJ2-2; D unclear. Germline V gene lookup returns CDR1 SGHRS and CDR2 YFSETQ. Trimming took 4 bases from V and 1 from J, leaving 14 bases between them. There are 16 residues in the CDR3. DNA for the CDR3: TGCGCCAGCAGCCTATCCCTGGGAATGAACACCGGGGAGCTGTTTTTT. Residues: CASSLSLGMNTGELFF.

In this sample, this clonotype turned up many times. V usage is TRBV29-1 and J usage is TRBJ2-1, with 7 bases lining up with TRBD2. J lost 7 bases, V lost 2 bases, and 11 bases had no gene match. Looked up from germline, CDR1 is SQVTM and CDR2 is ANQGSEA. This CDR3 has 15 residues. The DNA of the CDR3 is TGCAGCGTTGAAAGGGGAGGGGACGCATGGAATGAGCAGTTCTTC. Encoded protein: CSVERGGDAWNEQFF.

This clonotype was seen a few times. J is TRBJ1-1 and V is TRBV6-2 or TRBV6-3, with D perhaps TRBD1 (5 bases). Trimming removed 4 bases from V and 1 base from J, with 10 bases in between. This CDR3 is built from 14 residues. Germline V gene sequence: CDR1 MNHEY, CDR2 SVGEGT. CDR3 sequence reads: CASSFRGRNTEAFF. CDR3 sequence (DNA): TGTGCCAGCAGTTTCCGGGGCCGGAACACTGAAGCTTTCTTT.

This clonotype was counted ten times or more. The chain recombines TRBV11-2 with TRBJ1-2; maybe TRBD1 (6 bases). Germline loops: CDR1 SGHAT, CDR2 FQNNGV. The CDR3 contains 14 residues. V lost 4 bases and J 4 bases, leaving 13 bases between the germline ends. CDR3 sequence (DNA): TGTGCCAGCAGCTCTCAGGGGTTCGGCTATGGCTACACCTTC. Protein product: CASSSQGFGYGYTF.